One TCR beta chain is described in this entry. Germline V lookup: CDR1 MRHNA, CDR2 SNTAGT. Trimming shortened V by 7 bases and J by 1 base, and 15 bases separated the two germline ends. The CDR3 covers 15 residues. This sample was included in a study of Tregs in tolerant kidney transplant recipients. Clones were sequenced by immunoSEQ multiplex PCR, and TCRdb holds only the in-frame ones, with some missing. The sample lists tens of thousands of clones, approximately 92% occurring once. This receptor was taken from a human donor in good health. Sequencing was carried out using CD8+ T cells from blood. The V call is TRBV6-4, the J call TRBJ2-3, with a weak D call TRBD1 (5 bases). The CDR3 nucleotides are TGTGCCAGCAAGTTAAGGGGCTTTGGCACAGATACGCAGTATTTT. Translating gives CASKLRGFGTDTQYF.